A few counts support the clone carrying this T cell receptor (beta chain). This entry comes from a study of blood T cell repertoires in COVID-19. Study context: Sites across the United States, Italy and Spain contributed samples from acute and convalescent COVID-19.

Original processing notes: Reference gene primer amplification gave nucleated cell count estimates. Clones were read by immunoSEQ multiplex PCR, and TCRdb kept only the in-frame ones, dropping some. From that table come the V and J calls and clone size; the DNA was used to work out D and trimming. This sample yields roughly 60,000 clones, of which approximately 83% are seen a single time; about 10% belongs to the top ten. Patients in Seattle were enrolled during active infection, then followed longitudinally. Germline V lookup: CDR1 PRHDT, CDR2 FYEKMQ (reference sequence). Trimming removed 4 bases from V and 1 base from J, with 13 bases in between. The CDR3 has 16 amino acids.

Sample: peripheral blood. The rearrangement uses TRBV13 and TRBJ1-4, with a tentative D call TRBD1 (6 bases). The TCR was taken from a man aged 50 to 59 with COVID-19, enrolled during active disease. The CDR3 DNA follows: TGTGCCAGCAGCTCCGCAGGGGAAGAAACTAATGAAAAACTGTTTTTT. This encodes CASSSAGEETNEKLFF.